This T cell receptor (beta chain) was recovered during a study of blood T cell repertoires in COVID-19. Across the whole study: Some COVID-19 samples were acute and others convalescent; all came from the United States, Italy and Spain.

Germline loops: CDR1 SGHTA, CDR2 FQGNSA. V trimming: 5 bases; J trimming: 1 base; junction bases outside the gene matches: 6. The CDR3 contains 15 residues. Here immunoSEQ multiplex PCR was the method, and the copy in TCRdb shows in-frame clones only, minus some. The repertoire holds about 130,000 clones, with around four fifths as singletons. The chain joins TRBV7-2 to TRBJ1-1; 8 positions agree with TRBD1. The receptor comes from a human donor in a cohort sampled during active COVID-19. The sample was peripheral blood. The CDR3 DNA sequence: TGTGCCAGCAGCCAACTCAGGGGGCCGAACACTGAAGCTTTCTTT. The encoded protein is CASSQLRGPNTEAFF.